A single sample gave rise to the 27 T cell receptor beta chains below, sequenced in a study of blood T cell repertoires in COVID-19. Sequencing was performed with immunoSEQ multiplex PCR; in TCRdb, only in-frame clones are kept and a portion is missing. The table records around 290,000 clones, more than 75% of them present only once. Input material: peripheral blood. All receptors derive from a woman in her fifties or sixties who had recovered from COVID-19.

The chain has TRBV9 and TRBJ2-3, with TRBD1 identical over 7 bases. Germline CDR1 SGDLS, CDR2 YYNGEE. J gave up 6 bases and V 3 bases, and 10 bases lay outside the gene matches. CDR3 size: 15 residues. DNA of the CDR3: TGTGCCAGCAGCGGAGGGGGCCTAGCTGCTGATACGCAGTATTTT. It encodes CASSGGGLAADTQYF.

The chain couples TRBV11-2 to TRBJ2-7; 15 bases are shared with TRBD2. The CDR3 runs to 19 residues. The germline V gene encodes CDR1 SGHAT and CDR2 FQNNGV. Unmatched junction bases numbered 17, after V lost 5 bases and J lost 6 bases. This CDR3 reads CASSPNPGLAGGYWREQYF. The CDR3 coding sequence is TGTGCCAGCAGCCCGAACCCGGGACTAGCGGGAGGTTATTGGCGCGAGCAGTACTTC.

This clone was seen a few times. The chain carries TRBV28 and TRBJ2-2; a weak D match, TRBD1 (5 bases). The CDR3 runs 14 residues. Trimming cost V 8 bases and J 6 bases, with 16 bases left between them. Germline V gene data show CDR1 as MDHEN and CDR2 as SYDVKM. The CDR3 DNA reads as TGTGCCAGCGACCGGCAGGGATGGCCCGGGGAGCTGTTTTTT. Amino acids: CASDRQGWPGELFF.

The J gene is TRBJ1-1, the V gene TRBV6-2 or TRBV6-3; perhaps TRBD1 as D (6 bases). Trimming removed 2 bases from V and 5 bases from J, with 12 bases in between. Looked up from germline, CDR1 is MNHEY and CDR2 is SVGEGT. This CDR3 comprises 14 residues. Here the CDR3 reads CASSYTRGGTEAFF. In DNA, the CDR3 is TGTGCCAGCAGTTACACCAGGGGTGGGACTGAAGCTTTCTTT.

The rearrangement links TRBV4-3 to TRBJ2-7, with TRBD2 identical over 11 bases. Losses at the gene ends were 0 bases for V and 1 base for J; bases not matched to a gene: 8. Germline V gene data show CDR1 as LGHNA and CDR2 as YSLEER. The CDR3 has 18 residues. CDR3 region: CASSQDVTSGEMSYEQYF. CDR3 nucleotides: TGCGCCAGCAGCCAAGACGTGACTAGCGGGGAGATGTCCTACGAGCAGTACTTC.

This clone was counted once. The chain recombines TRBV5-1 with TRBJ2-1; TRBD2 agrees at 8 bases. Germline loops: CDR1 SGHRS, CDR2 YFSETQ. V lost 4 bases and J lost 4; bases outside the gene matches: 10. The CDR3 totals 16 residues. The CDR3: CASSLLSGLGYNEQFF. DNA of the CDR3: TGCGCCAGCAGCCTACTCTCGGGACTAGGGTACAATGAGCAGTTCTTC.

This chain connects TRBV2 to TRBJ1-1, with 8 bases fitting TRBD1. The CDR3 extends over 14 amino acids. From germline, CDR1 is SNHLY and CDR2 FYNNEI. The V segment lost 8 bases and the J segment 0 bases; nucleotides outside the gene matches: 5. The CDR3, as DNA: TGTGCCAGCTCCCCGACAGGGGTGAACACTGAAGCTTTCTTT. Its protein is CASSPTGVNTEAFF.

This clone was observed once. The chain has TRBV4-3 and TRBJ1-6, with D possibly TRBD1 on 6 matching bases. The V gene lost 0 bases and the J gene lost 8 bases, with 11 bases spanning the gap. The CDR3 is 15 residues long. The V gene's germline CDR1 is LGHNA and CDR2 YSLEER. In nucleotides, the CDR3 is TGCGCCAGCAGCCAAGAACAGGGAGGGGATTCACCCCTCCACTTT. This gives the protein CASSQEQGGDSPLHF.

The chain has TRBV11-2 and TRBJ2-6; D uncertain. The V gene lost 1 base and the J gene lost 0 bases, with 4 bases spanning the gap. CDR3 length: 15 amino acids. Germline assignment: CDR1 SGHAT and CDR2 FQNNGV. The CDR3 DNA sequence: TGTGCCAGCAGCTTAGCCATCTCTGGGGCCAACGTCCTGACTTTC. Its translation is CASSLAISGANVLTF.

This chain uses TRBV4-1 with TRBJ2-1; D unclear. The ends were cut back, 0 bases at V and 1 base at J, with 7 bases in the middle. The CDR3 extends over 15 amino acids. Looked up from germline, CDR1 is MGHRA and CDR2 is YSYEKL. The CDR3: CASSQDAASYNEQFF. CDR3 nucleotides: TGCGCCAGCAGCCAAGATGCGGCGTCCTACAATGAGCAGTTCTTC.

A remark on this clone: This sample also contains other DNA sequences that code for the same CDR3. The chain carries TRBV11-2 and TRBJ1-1; D remains unclear. From germline, CDR1 is SGHAT and CDR2 FQNNGV. The CDR3 has 13 amino acids. Trimming took 0 bases from V and 5 from J, leaving 7 bases between them. CDR3 residues: CASSLDRETEAFF. In nucleotides, the CDR3 is TGTGCCAGCAGCTTAGATCGGGAGACTGAAGCTTTCTTT.

The chain links TRBV6-5 to TRBJ1-6, with D possibly matching TRBD1 (5 bases). V dropped 2 bases and J dropped 9 bases, with 14 bases sitting between them. The CDR3 length is 15 residues. In germline, CDR1 is MNHEY, CDR2 SVGAGI. CDR3 loop: CASSYGAGLTSPLHF. The DNA of the CDR3 is TGTGCCAGCAGTTACGGTGCAGGGTTGACTTCACCCCTCCACTTT.

The J gene is TRBJ2-3, the V gene TRBV19; 9 bases match TRBD2. V shed 2 bases, J shed 10 bases, and the junction held 10 bases outside the gene matches. The CDR3 sequence is 15 residues long. Germline V CDR1 and CDR2: LNHDA, SQIVND (reference sequence). The CDR3 region is CASSIRGGADSPQYF. CDR3 DNA: TGTGCCAGTAGTATACGCGGGGGGGCGGACTCCCCGCAGTATTTT.

This chain joins TRBV7-2 and TRBJ2-3; D is undetermined. Germline V gives CDR1 SGHTA, CDR2 FQGNSA. The CDR3 loop spans 13 amino acids. Trimming took off 6 bases at V and 1 base at J, with 8 bases between the two ends. This CDR3 reads CASRLTRTDTQYF. DNA of the CDR3: TGTGCCAGCAGGTTGACTCGCACAGATACGCAGTATTTT.

The chain has TRBV6-5 and TRBJ2-7, with TRBD2 as a possible D gene (5 bases). There are 15 residues in the CDR3. V was pared by 5 bases and J by 6 bases, with 20 bases between. Germline V CDR1 and CDR2: MNHEY, SVGAGI. CDR3: CASSPTGNYYREQYF. CDR3 nucleotides: TGTGCCAGCAGTCCCACCGGGAATTACTACCGCGAGCAGTACTTC.

V usage is TRBV19 and J usage is TRBJ1-1; TRBD1 matches 9 bases. With V trimmed by 5 bases and J by 7 bases, 8 bases remained unmatched. The germline gives CDR1 LNHDA, CDR2 SQIVND (reference sequence). The CDR3 extends over 14 amino acids. The CDR3 reads CASSLQGAWGEAFF. The CDR3 region has the DNA TGTGCCAGTAGTTTACAGGGGGCGTGGGGTGAAGCTTTCTTT.

The chain joins TRBV4-3 to TRBJ1-5; D perhaps matches TRBD1 (6 bases). The V gene lost 0 bases and the J gene lost 3 bases, with 12 bases spanning the gap. CDR3 length: 16 amino acids. In germline, CDR1 is LGHNA, CDR2 YSLEER. CDR3 in DNA: TGCGCCAGCAGCCAAGATTTAGGGGGTATCAATCAGCCCCAGCATTTT. As protein: CASSQDLGGINQPQHF.

The table lists this clone with a few counts. The chain carries TRBV7-2 and TRBJ2-1, with TRBD2 as a possible D gene (6 bases). CDR3 length: 15 residues. Germline lookup yields CDR1 SGHTA and CDR2 FQGNSA. V was pared by 3 bases and J by 0 bases, with 9 bases between. CDR3 sequence reads: CASSFDSGSYNEQFF. The CDR3 coding sequence is TGTGCCAGCAGCTTCGATAGCGGCTCCTACAATGAGCAGTTCTTC. Full variable domain (rest looked up from reference TRBV7-2 and TRBJ2-1): GAGVSQSPSNKVTEKGKDVELRCDPISGHTALYWYRQSLGQGLEFLIYFQGNSAPDKSGLPSDRFSAERTGGSVSTLTIQRTQQEDSAVYLCASSFDSGSYNEQFFGPGTRLTVL.

This clone was observed a handful of times. Distinct nucleotide sequences in the sample also encode this CDR3. The genes are TRBV5-4 and TRBJ2-7, with D perhaps matching TRBD2 (7 bases). The CDR3 extends over 13 amino acids. Germline V gene sequence: CDR1 SGHNT, CDR2 YYREEE (reference sequence). With 0 bases removed from V and 7 bases from J, the gap between germline ends came to 11 bases. CDR3 nucleotides: TGTGCCAGCAGCTTGGGTGAGGGGGGGGAGCAGTACTTC. Encoded protein: CASSLGEGGEQYF.

V and J are TRBV4-1 and TRBJ1-2; 11 nucleotides agree with TRBD1. Trimming cost V 4 bases and J 5 bases; bases outside gene matches: 3. The CDR3 runs to 14 residues. In germline, CDR1 is MGHRA, CDR2 YSYEKL. Here the CDR3 DNA reads TGCGCCAGCAGCCGAGGACAGGGGGCTTATGGCTACACCTTC. Its translation: CASSRGQGAYGYTF.

The rearrangement uses TRBV6-1 and TRBJ2-5; TRBD2 matches at 14 bases. The CDR3 totals 19 residues. Unmatched junction bases numbered 14, after V lost 4 bases and J lost 4 bases. Germline V CDR1 and CDR2: MNHNS, SASEGT. CDR3 nucleotides: TGTGCCAGCAGTGCGGGACTAGCGGGGGAGTTCGGGGTTCGAGAGACCCAGTACTTC. Its translation: CASSAGLAGEFGVRETQYF.

The gene calls are TRBV27 and TRBJ2-2; perhaps TRBD1 as D (6 bases). Germline lookup yields CDR1 MNHEY and CDR2 SMNVEV (reference sequence). The V end was cut by 5 bases, the J end by 7 bases, with 20 bases between. The CDR3 runs 16 residues. CDR3 DNA: TGTGCCAGCAGTCCAACGACAGGTGGCTTAGTCGGGGAGCTGTTTTTT. Amino acid sequence: CASSPTTGGLVGELFF.

This clone was picked up one time. The chain joins TRBV27 to TRBJ2-1, with 13 bases identical to TRBD2. The V and J ends lost 2 bases and 9 bases, in that order; junction bases with no gene match: 4. Germline CDR1 MNHEY, CDR2 SMNVEV (reference sequence). This CDR3 is built from 15 residues. The CDR3 is CASSLTSGRVGEQFF. DNA of the CDR3: TGTGCCAGCAGTTTAACTAGCGGGAGGGTCGGTGAGCAGTTCTTC.

The chain carries TRBV19 and TRBJ2-1; 8 nucleotides line up with TRBD2. The junction had 4 bases not matched to a gene; V was cut back by 3 bases and J by 3 bases. The CDR3 totals 15 residues. Germline loops: CDR1 LNHDA, CDR2 SQIVND (reference sequence). The CDR3 nucleotides are TGTGCCAGTAGTATTAGTAGCGGGGTCTACAATGAGCAGTTCTTC. As protein: CASSISSGVYNEQFF.

The chain joins TRBV4-1 to TRBJ1-5; TRBD1 is a possible D gene (6 bases). Germline loops: CDR1 MGHRA, CDR2 YSYEKL. Trimming pared 4 bases from V and 7 bases from J, leaving 11 bases between. The CDR3 has 13 residues. As DNA, the CDR3 is TGCGCCAGCAGCCGCTATCAGGGGCAGCCCCAGCATTTT. This gives the protein CASSRYQGQPQHF.

The chain joins TRBV19 to TRBJ2-1, with TRBD2 identical over 9 bases. Looked up from germline, CDR1 is LNHDA and CDR2 is SQIVND (reference sequence). The CDR3 contains 15 residues. J gave up 7 bases and V 3 bases, and 7 bases lay outside the gene matches. The CDR3 sequence is CASSISSLAGNEQFF. CDR3 DNA: TGTGCCAGTAGTATCTCCTCTCTAGCGGGAAATGAGCAGTTCTTC.

V and J are TRBV28 and TRBJ2-7, with D perhaps matching TRBD2 (6 bases). V was shortened by 10 bases and J by 4 bases, with 11 bases between the two germline ends. Germline-derived CDR1 and CDR2 are MDHEN and SYDVKM. The CDR3 is 11 amino acids. As DNA, the CDR3 is TGTGCCACGACGGAGGGGTACGAGCAGTACTTC. As protein: CATTEGYEQYF.